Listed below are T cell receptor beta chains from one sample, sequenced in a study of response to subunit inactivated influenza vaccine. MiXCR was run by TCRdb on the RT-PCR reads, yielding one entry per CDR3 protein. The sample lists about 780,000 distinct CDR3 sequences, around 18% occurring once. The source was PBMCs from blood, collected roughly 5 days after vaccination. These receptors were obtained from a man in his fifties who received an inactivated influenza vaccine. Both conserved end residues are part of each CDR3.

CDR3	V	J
CASSLGSGTFGDEQYF	TRBV12-3/TRBV12-4	TRBJ2-7
CASSPQEVDEQYF	TRBV18	TRBJ2-7
CASSQVRLAGPYEQYF	TRBV3-1	TRBJ2-7
CASSREGYEQYF	TRBV18	TRBJ2-7
CSARAARAHADTQYF	TRBV20-1	TRBJ2-3
CASSLARGGPDTQYF	TRBV11-2	TRBJ2-3
CASEGTEVSGELFF	TRBV2	TRBJ2-2
CASSLTLAGRTDTQYF	TRBV12-3/TRBV12-4	TRBJ2-3
CASSPREPQQQFF	TRBV5-1	TRBJ2-1
CAISESGGLDTGELFF	TRBV10-3	TRBJ2-2
CASSQDLGRNTGELFF	TRBV4-2	TRBJ2-2
CASSRPTSGGGEQFF	TRBV11-1	TRBJ2-1
CASDPSGGIGDTQYF	TRBV12-3/TRBV12-4	TRBJ2-3
CASSLPFRLGSTQYF	TRBV7-9	TRBJ2-3
CSAGGGGRVEETQYF	TRBV20-1	TRBJ2-5
CASSFSGTRTDTQYF	TRBV7-2	TRBJ2-3
CASSGRSWAQETQYF	TRBV6-2/TRBV6-3	TRBJ2-5
CASRGQGVYNEQFF	TRBV2	TRBJ2-1
CASSSAGTSGRWHRTDTQYF	TRBV28	TRBJ2-3
CASKQGPTNEQFF	TRBV28	TRBJ2-1
CASSSAQGVNGYTF	TRBV28	TRBJ1-2
CASSPLPQIYEQYF	TRBV27	TRBJ2-7
CASSTLDRRVQPQHF	TRBV7-9	TRBJ1-5
CASSYAPGTGGTNEQFF	TRBV6-5	TRBJ2-1
CASSLDSFAEAFF	TRBV5-1	TRBJ1-1
CSVEGGAGEKLFF	TRBV29-1	TRBJ1-4
CASSYRPRGFYEQYF	TRBV6-5	TRBJ2-7
CSASSGGSDGNTEAFF	TRBV20-1	TRBJ1-1
CASSQGRNEQFF	TRBV4-2	TRBJ2-1
CASSYGTNPPGGDTQYF	TRBV6-2/TRBV6-3	TRBJ2-3
CSGSITGNDEQYF	TRBV29-1	TRBJ2-7
CASSLEPSSGANVLTF	TRBV7-8	TRBJ2-6
CASSQVGSGSVTDTQYF	TRBV4-2	TRBJ2-3
CATSTGPTGELFF	TRBV10-3	TRBJ2-2
CASRRTADSGNTIYF	TRBV6-1	TRBJ1-3
CSARNTGEPQETQYF	TRBV20-1	TRBJ2-5
CATTPDREGGYTF	TRBV15	TRBJ1-2
CASSYGAELFF	TRBV6-2/TRBV6-3	TRBJ2-2